The 17 T cell receptor beta chains below come from one sample, sequenced in a study of chemoradiotherapy in HPV16-positive cancers (dated by TCRdb to the early 2020s). The library was made by the immunoSEQ multiplex PCR assay. TCRdb re-hosts the immuneACCESS table, in-frame sequences only. Its copies lack some clones; in the studies checked, an unresolved V gene accounts for under half of them, and the cause for the rest is not known. The sample table contains 30,000 to 40,000 clones; only one count was recorded for 92% of them. 3.5% to 4% of the sample is in the top ten clones. The material sequenced was blood, taken from a patient who underwent chemoradiotherapy. Receptors originate from a human donor with HPV-associated anogenital cancer.

The rearrangement uses TRBV19 and TRBJ1-1, with a weak D call TRBD1 (6 bases). In germline, CDR1 is LNHDA, CDR2 SQIVND (reference sequence). The V end lost 7 bases, the J end lost 0 bases, and 12 bases lay between the germline ends. This CDR3 contains 14 residues. CDR3 bases: TGTGCCAGTAAGGGGGTTGGGGTGAACACTGAAGCTTTCTTT. Protein product: CASKGVGVNTEAFF.

V usage is TRBV2 and J usage is TRBJ1-2, with a tentative D call TRBD1 (6 bases). Germline V CDR1 and CDR2: SNHLY, FYNNEI. The CDR3 runs 17 residues. The V end lost 0 bases, the J end lost 4 bases, and 18 bases lay between the germline ends. The CDR3: CASSEAGFVTGTYGYTF. Here the CDR3 DNA reads TGTGCCAGCAGTGAAGCCGGCTTCGTGACAGGCACCTATGGCTACACCTTC.

This clone is a singleton in its sample. The genes are TRBV11-2 and TRBJ2-5, with D perhaps matching TRBD1 (6 bases). Germline CDR1 SGHAT, CDR2 FQNNGV. The CDR3 totals 14 residues. V was clipped by 6 bases and J by 6 bases, with 17 bases between them. This chain's CDR3 is CASRDWGRAQTQYF. Here the CDR3 DNA reads TGTGCCAGCAGGGACTGGGGGCGGGCCCAGACCCAGTACTTC.

This clone appeared a single time. The rearrangement links TRBV5-1 to TRBJ1-2; D is possibly TRBD1 (5 bases). The CDR3 covers 14 residues. Trimming took 7 bases from V and 4 from J, leaving 17 bases between them. Germline values: CDR1 SGHRS, CDR2 YFSETQ. CDR3 in amino acids: CASSSEPRVYGYTF. CDR3 bases: TGCGCCAGCTCCTCGGAGCCCAGGGTCTATGGCTACACCTTC.

The genes are TRBV5-6 and TRBJ1-2, with D unclear. CDR3 length: 15 amino acids. The V end lost 6 bases, the J end lost 1 base, and 16 bases lay between the germline ends. Germline values: CDR1 SGHDT, CDR2 YYEEEE. CDR3 amino acids: CASIRTWPFNYGYTF. DNA for the CDR3: TGTGCCAGCATCCGAACCTGGCCCTTTAACTATGGCTACACCTTC.

The table lists this clone with a count of one. The gene calls are TRBV2 and TRBJ2-2, with 16 bases aligning to TRBD2. Germline trimming cut 6 bases from V and 4 bases from J; bases unmatched to any gene: 14. CDR3 length: 20 amino acids. CDR1 is SNHLY, CDR2 FYNNEI, per germline. CDR3 region: CASSDWRGLAGGQGTGELFF. For the CDR3, the DNA is TGTGCCAGCAGCGATTGGCGGGGACTAGCGGGGGGGCAGGGCACCGGGGAGCTGTTTTTT.

This sequence joins TRBV11-2 and TRBJ1-1; 10 positions agree with TRBD1. This CDR3 region has 15 residues. Germline V gene sequence: CDR1 SGHAT, CDR2 FQNNGV. V lost 1 base and J lost 5; bases outside the gene matches: 4. The CDR3 nucleotides read TGTGCCAGCAGCTTAGTGGGACAGGGGCGAACTGAAGCTTTCTTT. Protein: CASSLVGQGRTEAFF. Using reference TRBV11-2 and TRBJ1-1 for the parts outside the CDR3, the full variable domain is EAGVAQSPRYKIIEKRQSVAFWCNPISGHATLYWYQQILGQGPKLLIQFQNNGVVDDSQLPKDRFSAERLKGVDSTLKIQPAKLEDSAVYLCASSLVGQGRTEAFFGQGTRLTVV.

In nucleotides, the CDR3 is TGTGCCGGAGCGGGACTAGCGAGCTCCGAGCAGTACTTC. It encodes CAGAGLASSEQYF. This sequence joins TRBV11-3 and TRBJ2-7; TRBD2 aligns across 10 bases. This CDR3 comprises 13 residues. Germline V gene lookup returns CDR1 SGHNT and CDR2 YENEEA. The V segment lost 11 bases and the J segment 6 bases; nucleotides outside the gene matches: 10.

This sequence joins TRBV5-1 and TRBJ2-3; D may be TRBD2 (5 bases). Germline V gives CDR1 SGHRS, CDR2 YFSETQ. V was trimmed by 4 bases and J by 0 bases, leaving 12 bases between them. CDR3 length equals 15 residues. The CDR3 DNA reads TGCGCCAGCAGCCCGGGGATGAATAGCACAGATACGCAGTATTTT. Amino acid sequence: CASSPGMNSTDTQYF.

The chain employs TRBV14 and TRBJ1-1; 11 bases line up with TRBD1. The junction had 7 bases not matched to a gene; V was cut back by 4 bases and J by 3 bases. The germline V gene encodes CDR1 SGHDN and CDR2 FVKESK. The CDR3 spans 16 residues. The DNA of the CDR3 is TGTGCCAGCAGCCCCCGGACAGGGGGCTGGTACACTGAAGCTTTCTTT. Protein: CASSPRTGGWYTEAFF.

The table lists this clone with a few counts. The rearrangement uses TRBV6-4 and TRBJ2-3; a possible D gene is TRBD2 (6 bases). Germline loops: CDR1 MRHNA, CDR2 SNTAGT. Trimming removed 4 bases from V and 4 bases from J, with 15 bases in between. The CDR3 spans 15 residues. This CDR3 reads CASSGDSGNSDTQYF. For the CDR3, the DNA is TGTGCCAGCAGTGGGGACTCTGGCAACTCAGATACGCAGTATTTT.

The chain carries TRBV13 and TRBJ2-7; D unclear. CDR3 size: 14 residues. CDR1 PRHDT and CDR2 FYEKMQ come from the germline V gene (reference sequence). Between the trimmed V and J ends, which lost 0 bases and 0 bases, there was a span of 6 bases. The CDR3 DNA reads TGTGCCAGCAGCTTAGGTCCGGGCTCCTACGAGCAGTACTTC. Translated, it gives CASSLGPGSYEQYF.

The genes are TRBV5-1 and TRBJ1-1; D not resolved. Germline CDR1 SGHRS, CDR2 YFSETQ. Trimming pared 0 bases from V and 4 bases from J, leaving 13 bases between. The CDR3 extends over 15 amino acids. The CDR3 loop reads CASSLGEVRGTEAFF. The CDR3 nucleotides are TGCGCCAGCAGCTTGGGGGAGGTCAGAGGCACTGAAGCTTTCTTT.

The chain joins TRBV7-9 to TRBJ1-2; no clear D gene. V lost 4 bases and J lost 4, with 7 bases in between. Germline CDR1 and CDR2: SEHNR and FQNEAQ (reference sequence). The CDR3 is made up of 12 amino acids. Here the CDR3 DNA reads TGTGCCAGCAGCTCGGAATCCTATGGCTACACCTTC. It is translated as CASSSESYGYTF. Full variable domain (missing parts from reference TRBV7-9 and TRBJ1-2): DTGVSQNPRHKITKRGQNVTFRCDPISEHNRLYWYRQTLGQGPEFLTYFQNEAQLEKSRLLSDRFSAERPKGSFSTLEIQRTEQGDSAMYLCASSSESYGYTFGSGTRLTVV.

The gene calls are TRBV7-2 and TRBJ1-3; D is ambiguous. V was clipped by 3 bases and J by 0 bases, with 9 bases between them. The germline gives CDR1 SGHTA, CDR2 FQGNSA. The CDR3 spans 15 residues. CDR3 DNA sequence: TGTGCCAGCAGCTTTAACTGGCTCTCTGGAAACACCATATATTTT. Amino acids: CASSFNWLSGNTIYF.

This rearrangement joins TRBV11-2 to TRBJ2-5; 10 bases map to TRBD2. CDR1 SGHAT and CDR2 FQNNGV come from the germline V gene. V shed 4 bases and J 0 bases; nucleotides not matched to a gene: 5. There are 16 residues in the CDR3. CDR3 bases: TGTGCCAGCAGCTATAGCGGGGGGCTACACCAAGAGACCCAGTACTTC. Amino acid sequence: CASSYSGGLHQETQYF. The full variable domain, with the rest looked up from reference TRBV11-2 and TRBJ2-5, is EAGVAQSPRYKIIEKRQSVAFWCNPISGHATLYWYQQILGQGPKLLIQFQNNGVVDDSQLPKDRFSAERLKGVDSTLKIQPAKLEDSAVYLCASSYSGGLHQETQYFGPGTRLLVL.

This chain uses TRBV11-2 with TRBJ1-4; a weak D match, TRBD1 (6 bases). Germline assignment: CDR1 SGHAT and CDR2 FQNNGV. The CDR3 sequence is 14 residues long. V was cut by 8 bases and J by 6 bases, with 16 bases left in between. The CDR3 protein is CASHNRAIDEKLFF. The CDR3 coding sequence is TGTGCCAGCCATAACAGGGCTATCGATGAAAAACTGTTTTTT.